This record covers a single T cell receptor beta chain. One end of the junction does not line up with germline, which may come from a read error. Amplification from RNA transcripts yielded the TCR beta CDR3 regions. Second-round multiplex PCR came after a first-round RT-PCR that employed HTBI primers. A single record per CDR3 protein comes from TCRdb applying MiXCR to the multiplex PCR reads. The sample holds roughly 1.1 million distinct CDR3 sequences, less than 45% seen once. The data stem from a study of Graves' ophthalmopathy and Graves' hyperthyroidism. Germline-derived CDR1 and CDR2 are SGHTA and FQGNSA. This CDR3 has 13 amino acids.

The receptor was derived from an adult man with Graves' hyperthyroidism. The rearrangement uses TRBV7-2 and TRBJ2-7; 7 nucleotides align to TRBD1. Sequenced sample: peripheral blood or thyroid tissue (not recorded which). Here the CDR3 reads CAYKLGGSGELYF. CDR3 coding DNA: TGTGCCTATAAGTTAGGGGGCTCCGGGGAGCTGTACTTC.